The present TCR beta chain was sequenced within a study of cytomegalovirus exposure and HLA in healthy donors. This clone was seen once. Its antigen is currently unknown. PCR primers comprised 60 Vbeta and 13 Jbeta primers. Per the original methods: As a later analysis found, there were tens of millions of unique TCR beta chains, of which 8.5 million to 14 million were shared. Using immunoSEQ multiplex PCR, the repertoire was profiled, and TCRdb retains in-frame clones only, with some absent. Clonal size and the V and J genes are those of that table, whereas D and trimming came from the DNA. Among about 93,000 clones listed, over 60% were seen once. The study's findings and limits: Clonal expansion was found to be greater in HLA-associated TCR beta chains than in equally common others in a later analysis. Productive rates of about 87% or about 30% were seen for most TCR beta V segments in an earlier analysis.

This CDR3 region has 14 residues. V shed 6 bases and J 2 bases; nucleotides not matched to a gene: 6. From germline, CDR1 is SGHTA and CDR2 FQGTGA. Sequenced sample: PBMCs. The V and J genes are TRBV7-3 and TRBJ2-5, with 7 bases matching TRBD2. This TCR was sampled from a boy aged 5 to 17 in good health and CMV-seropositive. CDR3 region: CASSPGTKQETQYF. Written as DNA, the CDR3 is TGTGCCAGCAGTCCCGGGACTAAGCAAGAGACCCAGTACTTC.